Below, one TCR beta chain is given with its context. This sample was taken from a study of blood T cell repertoires in COVID-19. Across the study: PBMCs, B-cell-depleted T cells, or T cells were the source of the cDNA or gDNA that made up the material.

The V gene lost 3 bases and the J gene lost 1 base, with 12 bases spanning the gap. CDR1 and CDR2 from the germline V gene are MNHEY and SVGEGT. The CDR3 covers 15 residues. As originally analysed: Amplification with reference gene primers provided the estimates of nucleated cell counts. TCRdb's table, derived via immunoSEQ multiplex PCR, lists solely in-frame clones and lacks some. The D gene and trimming were derived from the DNA, and the V and J assignments and clone size from that table. Among 260,000 or so clones listed, 75% to 90% were seen once. Individuals aged roughly 18 to 90 years were recruited from about two dozen US areas. Clinical histories supplied by participants themselves formed the basis of cohort assignment.

Sequencing was performed on PBMCs or T cells enriched from blood (not recorded which). V is TRBV6-2 or TRBV6-3 and J is TRBJ2-5, with a weak D call TRBD1 (6 bases). The receptor was derived from a woman aged 45-65 years who had recovered from COVID-19. The CDR3 protein is CASSYLGGLQETQYF. The CDR3 bases are TGTGCCAGCAGTTATTTAGGGGGTCTCCAAGAGACCCAGTACTTC.